The present entry profiles one T cell receptor beta chain with its context. The antigen it recognizes is unknown. One base away there is no much larger clone; base qualities are not given. These data come from a study of blood T cell repertoires in COVID-19 (dated by TCRdb to about 2020). Describing the broader study: Collaborator samples came from the United States, Italy and Spain and covered acute and convalescent phases of COVID-19. The prospective study material was composed of cDNA or gDNA derived from T cells, B-cell-depleted T cells, or PBMCs. Deeply sampled blood TCRbeta repertoires from subjects exposed to, actively infected with, or recovered from COVID-19 were included in the dataset. A freely available public database, intended as a resource for researchers studying the immune response to SARS-CoV-2, is where the repertoires were released. The samples were drawn from two sources: the first 160 participants of the ongoing ImmuneRACE study, and some 1,300 subjects contributed by 6 global collaborators. The sample metadata nearly always contained a de-identified subject ID, COVID-19 status, age in years and sex. Where available, HLA class I and class II types were taken from metadata supplied by the sample provider and were not determined by assay-based typing. Findings and caveats that apply to the study as a whole: The amount of clinical and demographic metadata varied by source and participant and was provided uncurated.

In Seattle, one collaborating source enrolled patients while the infection was active and tracked those patients longitudinally over the course of disease. Each collaborating institution followed its own protocols to collect whole blood in K2EDTA tubes. For TCRbeta analysis, collaborator samples were shipped as frozen whole blood, as isolated PBMCs, or as DNA extracted from either sample type. TCRbeta CDR3 regions were amplified from genomic DNA by means of the immunoSEQ Assay, a bias-controlled multiplex PCR. As for the original processing: Nucleated cell counts per sample were estimated from amplification of reference gene primers within the assay. To quantify the absolute abundance of each unique TCRbeta CDR3 rearrangement, sequence reads were collapsed and filtered. For each sample, productive Simpson clonality was calculated as the square root of Simpson's diversity index over productive rearrangements. Entries here come from immuneACCESS through TCRdb and include only in-frame sequences with V and J called. Some clones fail to appear in such tables; in the studies checked, an unresolved V gene covers under half of the shortfall, and the cause of the remainder is unknown. For V, J and clone size, that table is used; D and trimming come from the DNA. The sample table contains hundreds of thousands of clones; only one count was recorded for 83% of them. Around 1.3% of the sample is held by the ten biggest clonotypes.

In the germline V gene, CDR1 corresponds to SNHLY and CDR2 to FYNNEI. Taken from cysteine to phenylalanine, the CDR3 has 14 residues. This entry keeps only the CDR3 DNA: 42 bases, framed from base 1. The junction carries 11 bases between V and J, which are trimmed by 6 bases and 0 bases respectively. The chain is assembled from TRBV2 and TRBJ1-1; TRBD1 might be the D gene, on 6 matching bases. Sequencing was done on a sample of peripheral blood. The TCR comes from a woman between 25 and 40 years old with COVID-19, enrolled during active disease. Here the CDR3 is given as CASRAGAVNTEAFF. Here is the DNA: TGTGCCAGCAGGGCAGGGGCTGTGAACACTGAAGCTTTCTTT.